The 14 T cell receptor beta chains below all came from one sample that was sequenced in a study of vaccination and CD4 T cells after COVID-19. Stated treatment: approximately nine-day PBMC culture with coronavirus spike peptide pools or control peptides (ViraFEST assay). These TCRs' antigens remain unknown. The Oncomine TCR Beta short-read assay generated sequence data from the DNA of cultured CD4+ T cells. One entry per CDR3 protein results from TCRdb running MiXCR on the PCR reads. Counted here are about 20,000 distinct CDR3 sequences, approximately 44% occurring once; the ten biggest clones make up roughly 3.1%. Material: CD4+ T cells from blood, cultured in vitro, obtained after SARS-CoV-2 vaccination. These receptors all stem from a human donor who had recovered from COVID-19.

This clonotype showed up just once. J is TRBJ1-1 and V is TRBV21-1; the table gives TRBD1 as D, unverified against the DNA. TRBV21-1 is a pseudogene segment. The CDR3 extends over 15 amino acids. Here the CDR3 DNA reads TGTGCCAGCAGCGCCAGGGGGCGAGTGAACACTGAAGCTTTCTTT. It codes for CASSARGRVNTEAFF.

The V call is TRBV7-2, the J call TRBJ2-3; D perhaps matches TRBD2 (5 bases). CDR3 size: 14 residues. Looked up from germline, CDR1 is SGHTA and CDR2 is FQGNSA. V gave up 0 bases and J gave up 1 base, with 5 bases separating them. The CDR3 bases are TGTGCCAGCAGCTTAGCGAGGGGCACAGATACGCAGTATTTT. It yields the protein CASSLARGTDTQYF.

This clonotype showed up just a few times. The chain has TRBV10-3 and TRBJ1-1; 8 bases agree with TRBD1. The germline gives CDR1 ENHRY, CDR2 SYGVKD. Trimming cost V 8 bases and J 6 bases; bases outside gene matches: 5. The CDR3 extends over 12 amino acids. CDR3 region: CAIGSGGPEAFF. CDR3 coding DNA: TGTGCCATCGGCTCAGGGGGCCCTGAAGCTTTCTTT.

Only a few counts were recorded for this clonotype. The V gene is TRBV19, the J gene TRBJ1-5, with D maybe TRBD1 (5 bases). Trimming left V 7 bases short and J 3 bases short, with 19 bases between. This CDR3 has 16 residues. Germline V gene sequence: CDR1 LNHDA, CDR2 SQIVND (reference sequence). Here the CDR3 DNA reads TGTGCCAGTACCCCCCGCCAGGGAATAGTCAATCAGCCCCAGCATTTT. It specifies CASTPRQGIVNQPQHF.

There are a few counts of this clonotype. The genes are TRBV28 and TRBJ1-5; D gene uncertain. Germline CDR1 is MDHEN and CDR2 is SYDVKM. This CDR3 region has 15 residues. Trimming cost V 4 bases and J 3 bases, with 13 bases left between them. CDR3 nucleotide sequence: TGTGCCAGCAGTTCCGCGGGGTCCCCCAATCAGCCCCAGCATTTT. Residues: CASSSAGSPNQPQHF.

V and J are TRBV28 and TRBJ1-5; 12 bases line up with TRBD1. V gave up 5 bases and J gave up 6 bases; unmatched junction bases: 11. Germline loops: CDR1 MDHEN, CDR2 SYDVKM. The CDR3 is 17 amino acids. CDR3 in amino acids: CASSLTPGQGAVQPQHF. In DNA, the CDR3 is TGTGCCAGCAGTCTAACCCCGGGACAGGGGGCAGTTCAGCCCCAGCATTTT.

This sequence joins TRBV7-8 and TRBJ2-5; 7 nucleotides align to TRBD1. The CDR3 contains 15 residues. The germline CDR1 and CDR2 sequences are SGHVS and FQNEAQ. The ends lost 6 bases at V and 5 bases at J; junction bases unmatched: 12. CDR3 in amino acids: CASSLKGAQRETQYF. CDR3 DNA: TGTGCCAGCAGTTTAAAGGGGGCCCAAAGGGAGACCCAGTACTTC.

The V call is TRBV7-9, the J call TRBJ2-3; 11 nucleotides match TRBD2. The CDR3 runs 16 residues. J lost 2 bases, V lost 5 bases, and 6 bases had no gene match. CDR1 and CDR2 from the germline V gene are SEHNR and FQNEAQ (reference sequence). CDR3 residues: CASSPGTSGYTDTQYF. The CDR3 nucleotides are TGTGCCAGCAGCCCAGGGACTAGCGGATACACAGATACGCAGTATTTT.

This clonotype was counted only a few times. The chain couples TRBV6-1 to TRBJ2-2; D unclear. V lost 6 bases, J lost 4 bases, and 6 bases lay in between. The CDR3 consists of 12 residues. The germline V gene encodes CDR1 MNHNS and CDR2 SASEGT. The CDR3 nucleotides are TGTGCCAGCAGCACGGTCACCGGGGAGCTGTTTTTT. This codes for CASSTVTGELFF.

This clonotype showed up just a few times. The chain carries TRBV7-2 and TRBJ2-7; TRBD2 matches at 14 bases. Germline loops: CDR1 SGHTA, CDR2 FQGNSA. The CDR3 is 15 amino acids. J lost 5 bases, V lost 4 bases, and 4 bases had no gene match. The CDR3 region is CASSSGTSGRDEQYF. The CDR3 DNA sequence: TGTGCCAGCAGCTCGGGGACTAGCGGGAGAGACGAGCAGTACTTC.

The rearrangement links TRBV7-2 to TRBJ1-1; a weak D match, TRBD1 (5 bases). CDR3 length: 14 residues. Deletions cut 4 bases from V and 0 bases from J, with 9 bases between. Germline CDR1 reads SGHTA; CDR2 reads FQGNSA. CDR3 loop: CASSSGTVNTEAFF. The CDR3, as DNA: TGTGCCAGCAGCTCCGGGACGGTGAACACTGAAGCTTTCTTT.

This clonotype was seen a few times. The chain employs TRBV7-9 and TRBJ1-2; TRBD1 aligns across 8 bases. Germline CDR1 is SEHNR and CDR2 is FQNEAQ (reference sequence). The CDR3 contains 14 residues. V shed 5 bases and J 4 bases; nucleotides not matched to a gene: 6. The CDR3 sequence: CASSPRQGIYGYTF. The CDR3, as DNA: TGTGCCAGCAGCCCGAGACAGGGGATCTATGGCTACACCTTC.

Only a few counts were recorded for this clonotype. This chain links TRBV6-5 with TRBJ1-2; the D gene is possibly TRBD1 (5 bases). The V and J ends lost 4 bases and 6 bases respectively, with 12 bases between them. This CDR3 has 13 amino acids. Germline CDR1 MNHEY, CDR2 SVGAGI. The CDR3 DNA follows: TGTGCCAGCAGTTGGGGGGGAGGGAATGGCTACACCTTC. Protein sequence: CASSWGGGNGYTF.

This clonotype was seen only a few times. This chain connects TRBV20-1 to TRBJ2-7; D gene ambiguous. Germline V gene sequence: CDR1 DFQATT, CDR2 SNEGSKA (reference sequence). Deletions cut 5 bases from V and 1 base from J, with 3 bases between. This CDR3 has 10 residues. For the CDR3, the DNA is TGCAGTGCTGGATCCTACGAGCAGTACTTC. Its protein is CSAGSYEQYF.